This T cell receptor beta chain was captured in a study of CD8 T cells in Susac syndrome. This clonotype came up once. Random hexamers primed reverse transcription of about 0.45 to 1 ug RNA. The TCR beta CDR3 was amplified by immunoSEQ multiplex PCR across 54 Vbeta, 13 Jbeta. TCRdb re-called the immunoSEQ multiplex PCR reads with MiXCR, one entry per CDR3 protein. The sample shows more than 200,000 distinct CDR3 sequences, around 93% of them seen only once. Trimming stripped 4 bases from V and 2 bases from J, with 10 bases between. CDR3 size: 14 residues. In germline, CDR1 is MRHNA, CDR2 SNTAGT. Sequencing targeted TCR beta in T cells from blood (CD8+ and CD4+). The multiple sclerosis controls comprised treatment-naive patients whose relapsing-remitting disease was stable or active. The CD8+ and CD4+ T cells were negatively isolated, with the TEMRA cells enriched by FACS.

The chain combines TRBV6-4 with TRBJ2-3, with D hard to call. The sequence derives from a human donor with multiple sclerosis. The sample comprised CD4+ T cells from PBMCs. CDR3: CASSVGPNTDTQYF. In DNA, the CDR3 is TGTGCCAGCAGTGTCGGGCCAAACACAGATACGCAGTATTTT.